The clone carrying this T cell receptor (beta chain) was detected ten times or more. Its specificity is not known. The data are from a study of T cells in Graves' hyperthyroidism and ophthalmopathy. The CDR3 spans 12 residues. Trimming pared 1 base from V and 8 bases from J, leaving 8 bases between. Researchers took RNA transcripts and amplified the TCR beta CDR3 regions from them. Carried out on the TCR CDR3, a first-round RT-PCR used the HTBI primer set. TCRdb redid the calling of the multiplex PCR reads with MiXCR, one entry per CDR3 protein. The sample consists of over 650,000 distinct CDR3 sequences, around 15% of them appearing once. Study-wide results and limits: Appearing also in blood were most of the thyroid clonotypes expanded above 0.001.

The study defined stable Graves' hyperthyroidism as no ophthalmopathy progression within 18 months. This chain joins TRBV12-3 or TRBV12-4 and TRBJ1-2; D call uncertain. The sequencing input was blood. The TCR was taken from a man younger than 30 with Graves' hyperthyroidism. CDR3 loop: CASSLGSRGYTF. CDR3 sequence (DNA): TGTGCCAGCAGTTTAGGGAGTAGGGGCTACACCTTC.